A selection of T cell receptor beta chains follows, all from one sample in a study of response to subunit inactivated influenza vaccine. In TCRdb, the RT-PCR reads were re-called with MiXCR into one record per CDR3 protein. In the table there are 800,000 to 1,000,000 distinct CDR3 sequences, around 21% of which are singletons. The material sequenced was PBMCs from blood, taken around 5 days after vaccination. All receptors come from a middle-aged man who received an inactivated influenza vaccine. Each CDR3 is given with its conserved first and last residue.

>TRBJ2-5|TRBV7-6
CASSLVFRGSRLAGETQYF
>TRBJ1-1|TRBV6-5
CASSYSSGSTEAFF
>TRBJ2-5|TRBV5-1
CASSFLTGGPQETQYF
>TRBJ2-5|TRBV29-1
CSVIPQETQYF
>TRBJ2-3|TRBV11-2
CASSFAGESDTQYF
>TRBJ2-7|TRBV28
CASSSQLSGEQYF
>TRBJ1-1|TRBV7-9
CASSLQAGGNTEAFF
>TRBJ2-7|TRBV7-2
CASSSWGEQYF
>TRBJ2-1|TRBV5-1
CASSFRDRVNEQFF
>TRBJ2-2|TRBV20-1
CSAFGGVGLGELFF
>TRBJ2-1|TRBV7-3
CASSGRDSLEQFF
>TRBJ2-5|TRBV7-7
CASSRNGPQETQYF
>TRBJ2-7|TRBV7-2
CASSPSGTQYEQYF
>TRBJ2-7|TRBV20-1
CSAPLASGINEQYF
>TRBJ2-7|TRBV18
CASSPQTGRHYEQYF
>TRBJ2-1|TRBV4-2
CASSQELTDLPPYNEQFF